The subject of this entry is one T cell receptor (beta chain). Antigen unknown. This entry comes from a study of T cell responses to AZD1222 COVID-19 vaccine. Overall study findings and caveats: Dominant CD4 TCR responses targeted spike regions 160-218 and 743-854. Most donors were white British and more were female, and clonal diversity was possibly underestimated. Baseline antibody screening turned up just six or seven seropositive AZD1222 recipients. Spike-specific TCR breadth and depth both grew after two AZD1222 doses.

The data were produced by immunoSEQ multiplex PCR, yet TCRdb's version contains in-frame clones alone and is incomplete. The sample carries over 150,000 clones, 85% to 95% recorded once. Germline-derived CDR1 and CDR2 are MNHEY and SVGEGT. This CDR3 has 15 residues. The V segment lost 4 bases and the J segment 6 bases; nucleotides outside the gene matches: 9. V usage is TRBV6-2 or TRBV6-3 and J usage is TRBJ1-5, with 7 bases that match TRBD1. Sequencing used peripheral blood, obtained 28 days after the second dose of the MenACWY control vaccine. The sequence was obtained from an adult who received the MenACWY meningococcal vaccine as a control. CDR3 sequence (DNA): TGTGCCAGCAGTTCGGGCAGGGGGTACCGTCAGCCCCAGCATTTT. Its translation: CASSSGRGYRQPQHF.